A selection of T cell receptor beta chains follows, all from one sample in a study of blood T cell repertoires in COVID-19. Sequencing used immunoSEQ multiplex PCR; TCRdb keeps in-frame clones, though not all of them. The sample records 200,000 to 250,000 clones, around 84% being singletons. The specimen sequenced was peripheral blood. The receptors stem from a man aged 40-49 years with acute or convalescent COVID-19. CDR3s include the opening cysteine and the closing phenylalanine or tryptophan. The D gene is left open where the match is weak. Some rows have no size entry. The others give once, few or many, or a class for an expanded clone.

D,size,V,J,CDR3,DNA
.,.,TRBV28,TRBJ2-7,CASSHTEAGAYEQYF,TGTGCCAGCAGCCACACGGAGGCAGGGGCGTACGAGCAGTACTTC
TRBD1,.,TRBV30,TRBJ1-6,CAWSEQGKGSPLHF,TGTGCCTGGAGTGAACAGGGGAAGGGTTCACCCCTCCACTTT
.,.,TRBV18,TRBJ1-2,CASSGFRGYTF,TGTGCCAGCTCAGGGTTCAGGGGCTACACCTTC
TRBD1,.,TRBV6-1,TRBJ2-7,CASSDPGTVTYEQYF,TGTGCCAGCAGTGACCCCGGGACAGTAACCTACGAGCAGTACTTC
.,.,TRBV5-5,TRBJ2-3,CASSLSRGNTDTQYF,TGTGCCAGCAGCTTGAGCCGGGGGAACACAGATACGCAGTATTTT
TRBD2,.,TRBV7-3,TRBJ2-3,CASSPLAGGLNTQYF,TGTGCCAGCAGCCCCCTAGCGGGGGGGCTAAATACGCAGTATTTT
.,few,TRBV3-1/TRBV3-2,TRBJ1-1,CASRSDGGTEAFF,TGTGCCAGCAGAAGCGATGGGGGGACTGAAGCTTTCTTT
.,.,TRBV12-5,TRBJ1-3,CASGLVRGTGNTIYF,TGTGCTAGTGGTTTGGTAAGGGGTACTGGAAACACCATATATTTT
.,.,TRBV30,TRBJ1-2,CAWSNQKATIPCTF,TGTGCCTGGAGTAACCAGAAAGCGACCATACCCTGCACCTTC
TRBD1,.,TRBV5-1,TRBJ2-1,CASSLNRGGEQFF,TGCGCCAGCAGCTTGAACAGGGGTGGTGAGCAGTTCTTC
TRBD1,.,TRBV7-3,TRBJ1-3,CASSSPGQKGNTIYF,TGTGCCAGCAGCTCTCCGGGACAGAAAGGAAACACCATATATTTT
.,.,TRBV24-1,TRBJ1-1,CATSEMSRSHTEAFF,TGTGCCACCAGTGAAATGAGTCGATCCCACACTGAAGCTTTCTTT
.,once,TRBV6-1,TRBJ1-2,CASSEAQGEYGYTF,TGTGCCAGCAGTGAAGCCCAGGGCGAATATGGCTACACCTTC
TRBD2,.,TRBV5-4,TRBJ2-5,CASSLPSGGQETQYF,TGTGCCAGCAGCTTGCCGAGCGGGGGGCAAGAGACCCAGTACTTC
.,.,TRBV2,TRBJ1-2,CASSEGHRVYGYTF,TGTGCCAGCAGTGAAGGCCACAGGGTCTATGGCTACACCTTC
TRBD1,.,TRBV28,TRBJ1-5,CASSPGQGPNQPQHF,TGTGCCAGCAGTCCCGGACAGGGACCGAATCAGCCCCAGCATTTT
TRBD1,.,TRBV5-4,TRBJ2-7,CASSAGQGIYEQYF,TGTGCCAGCAGCGCGGGACAGGGGATCTACGAGCAGTACTTC
TRBD1,.,TRBV2,TRBJ2-7,CASWNRGSTSYEQYF,TGTGCCAGCTGGAACAGGGGGTCCACTTCCTACGAGCAGTACTTC
TRBD1,.,TRBV19,TRBJ1-2,CASRVQGNEVNYTF,TGTGCCAGTAGGGTACAGGGGAATGAGGTTAACTACACCTTC
TRBD1,.,TRBV18,TRBJ1-3,CASSSGQGAGNTIYF,TGTGCCAGCTCATCAGGACAGGGGGCTGGAAACACCATATATTTT
.,.,TRBV19,TRBJ1-3,CASSLRRETGNTIYF,TGTGCCAGTAGCCTTAGGAGGGAGACTGGAAACACCATATATTTT
.,.,TRBV11-2,TRBJ1-1,CASSFAGLNTEAFF,TGTGCCAGCAGCTTTGCAGGATTGAACACTGAAGCTTTCTTT
.,.,TRBV5-1,TRBJ2-7,CASSFPGSAYEQYF,TGCGCCAGCAGCTTCCCCGGGTCCGCCTACGAGCAGTACTTC
.,.,TRBV30,TRBJ1-5,CAWSGRQSYQPQHF,TGTGCCTGGAGTGGCCGACAGAGTTATCAGCCCCAGCATTTT
.,.,TRBV9,TRBJ1-2,CASSVAPTPNYGYTF,TGTGCCAGCAGCGTAGCGCCGACACCAAACTATGGCTACACCTTC
TRBD1,.,TRBV19,TRBJ1-2,CASSPGQDNYGYTF,TGTGCCAGTAGCCCGGGACAGGATAACTATGGCTACACCTTC
TRBD2,few,TRBV3-1/TRBV3-2,TRBJ2-2,CASRAPSGGNTGELFF,TGTGCCAGCAGGGCCCCTAGCGGGGGGAACACCGGGGAGCTGTTTTTT
.,.,TRBV3-1/TRBV3-2,TRBJ1-2,CASSPGGSGYTF,TGTGCCAGCAGCCCCGGGGGTAGTGGCTACACCTTC